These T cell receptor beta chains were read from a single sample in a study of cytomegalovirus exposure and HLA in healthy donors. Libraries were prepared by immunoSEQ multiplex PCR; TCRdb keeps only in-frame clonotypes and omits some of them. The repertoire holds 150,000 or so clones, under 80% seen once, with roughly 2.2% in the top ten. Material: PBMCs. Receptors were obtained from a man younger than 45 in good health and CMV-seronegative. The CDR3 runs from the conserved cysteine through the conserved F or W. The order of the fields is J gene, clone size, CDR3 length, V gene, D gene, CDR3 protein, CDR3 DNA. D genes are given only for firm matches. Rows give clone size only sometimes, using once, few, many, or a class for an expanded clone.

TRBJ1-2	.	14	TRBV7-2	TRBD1	CASTLIGQGNGYTF	TGTGCCAGCACCTTAATAGGACAGGGAAATGGCTACACCTTC
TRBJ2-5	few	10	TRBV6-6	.	CASLAETQYF	TGTGCCAGCCTGGCAGAGACCCAGTACTTC
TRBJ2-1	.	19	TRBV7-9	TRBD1	CASSLGYFYAGQGDNEQFF	TGTGCCAGCAGCTTAGGTTATTTTTATGCCGGGCAGGGGGACAATGAGCAGTTCTTC
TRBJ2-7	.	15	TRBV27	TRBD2	CASSPGLAGAYEQYF	TGTGCCAGCAGTCCAGGACTAGCGGGGGCCTACGAGCAGTACTTC
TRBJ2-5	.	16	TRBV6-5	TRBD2	CASSFHSGGAAETQYF	TGTGCCAGCAGTTTCCATAGCGGGGGGGCCGCAGAGACCCAGTACTTC
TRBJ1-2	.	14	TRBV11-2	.	CASSLGPPSYGYTF	TGTGCCAGCAGCTTGGGGCCTCCTTCTTATGGCTACACCTTC
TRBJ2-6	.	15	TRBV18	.	CASSPGLSGANVLTF	TGTGCCAGCTCACCGGGGCTCTCTGGGGCCAACGTCCTGACTTTC
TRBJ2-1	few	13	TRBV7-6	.	CASSLRRGNEQFF	TGTGCCAGCAGCTTACGGCGGGGTAATGAGCAGTTCTTC
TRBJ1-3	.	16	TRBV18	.	CASSPPSGDPGNTIYF	TGTGCCAGCTCACCACCATCAGGGGACCCTGGAAACACCATATATTTT
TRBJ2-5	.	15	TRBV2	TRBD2	CASSERPAGGETQYF	TGTGCCAGCAGTGAGCGGCCCGCCGGGGGGGAGACCCAGTACTTC
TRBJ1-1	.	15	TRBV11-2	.	CASSLDFGGNTEAFF	TGTGCCAGCAGCTTAGATTTCGGGGGGAACACTGAAGCTTTCTTT
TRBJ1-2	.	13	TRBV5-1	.	CASTETANYGYTF	TGCGCCAGCACTGAGACAGCAAACTATGGCTACACCTTC
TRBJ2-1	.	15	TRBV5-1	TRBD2	CASSLSGGSYNEQFF	TGCGCCAGCAGCCTTAGCGGGGGCTCCTACAATGAGCAGTTCTTC